The present TCR beta chain was sequenced within a study of T cell changes during pregnancy in multiple sclerosis. Here immunoSEQ multiplex PCR was the method, and the copy in TCRdb shows in-frame clones only, minus some. The sample holds 56,000 or so clones; just over 90% are singletons and the top ten take 2% to 2.5%. Germline CDR1 KGHSH, CDR2 LQKENI. CDR3 size: 15 residues. After removal of 5 bases from V and 1 base from J, the junction contained 7 bases not matched to a gene. The sequencing here drew on peripheral blood, taken in the first trimester of pregnancy. The clonotype was recovered from a female donor in good health, enrolled as a control in a pregnancy study. This chain uses TRBV18 with TRBJ2-7; 8 bases are a match to TRBD1. The CDR3 protein is CASSGGQVGSYEQYF. In DNA, the CDR3 is TGTGCCAGCTCAGGGGGACAGGTGGGGTCCTACGAGCAGTACTTC.